This T cell receptor (beta chain) was sequenced in a study of T cells in Graves' hyperthyroidism and ophthalmopathy (dated by TCRdb to about 2019). Study-wide context: Peripheral blood was sampled at the time of initial diagnosis, prior to any treatment. In addition, the study compared T-cell repertoires in thyroid tissue and in blood from roughly six Graves' hyperthyroidism patients. According to the paper, TCR Vbeta CDR3 sequencing was carried out on 135 peripheral blood samples, which came from under 50 ophthalmopathy, 80 or so hyperthyroidism and roughly 17 progressor patients. An independent validation cohort of around 19 hyperthyroidism patients and approximately 15 patients who later progressed to ophthalmopathy tested prospective prediction of ophthalmopathy. For training and testing, the 100 or so patients in the discovery cohort were randomly divided in a 7:3 ratio. To identify TCR V-J signatures that set the groups apart, the researchers used a discovery cohort of roughly 100 patients, made up of 40 to 45 with Graves' ophthalmopathy and about 59 with stable Graves' hyperthyroidism. Once sampling was done, hyperthyroidism patients were given methimazole at a starting dose of 30 mg daily, whereas ophthalmopathy patients were given high-dose intravenous methylprednisolone. Points the paper makes about the study in general: Most expanded thyroid clonotypes (frequency above 0.001) were also found in blood, which suggests that blood repertoires may mirror thyroid immune responses. A 13 V-J signature model separated ophthalmopathy from stable hyperthyroidism, with roughly 88% sensitivity and 81% to 82% specificity in cross-validation and 80%/75% in testing. During validation, the model predicted progression to ophthalmopathy a median of around 7 months ahead of onset, with approximately 71% sensitivity and roughly 75% specificity. Sample size was not statistically predetermined, and blinding of investigators to group allocation was not performed.

TCR beta CDR3 regions were amplified from RNA transcripts. For the first round of RT-PCR on the TCR CDR3, the HTBI primer set was used together with the Qiagen OneStep RT-PCR kit. A second multiplex PCR round built the libraries, followed by size selection and purification. The libraries were sequenced on an Illumina HiSeq2000 using paired-end 100 bp reads. Per the authors' processing: Raw data were processed with SOAPnuke, discarding reads with adapters, uncalled bases, mean Phred below 15, or no exact constant-primer or identifier match. High-quality paired reads were merged using COPE v1.2.5, and each unique nucleotide sequence was defined as a clonotype. Clonotypes were aligned to IMGT TRBV, TRBD and TRBJ reference segments using MiTCR v1.1. Analysis was restricted to V-J combinations with a frequency above 0.0001, which covered roughly 99% of repertoires. The TCS score was defined as the ratio of F50 (clonal expansion) to E x V (chaos), calculated using BLOSUM62-based TCRdist between CDR3 peptides within each V-J. Welch's t-statistics and random forest reduced around 520 V-J features to some 14, which were used in a naive Bayes classifier (R e1071). TCRdb took the public reads, trimmed them with fastp at Q25, ran MiXCR for clone calling and kept in-frame beta chains. A single entry per CDR3 protein holds the most common genes and DNA from its merged rows. The V and J calls were not made by the authors but by TCRdb's processing. The sample table records a few hundred thousand distinct CDR3 sequences; approximately 13% of these occur just once. Roughly 6.2% of the sample rests with the top ten.

This clonotype appeared a few times. This receptor's antigen is unknown. Nothing much larger sits one base from this clone, and base qualities are not available. The hyperthyroidism patients were between 18 and 65 years old and newly diagnosed, with a disease duration of less than 2 months. Patients with uncontrolled infections, other autoimmune diseases, pregnancy or lactation were excluded. Diagnoses were based on clinical symptoms, serum thyroxine and TRAb, thyroid ultrasound and orbital computed tomography. Blood from progressor patients was drawn when they were first diagnosed with hyperthyroidism, before any ophthalmopathy symptoms appeared. PBMCs were separated from around 9.1 ml of fresh peripheral blood using Ficoll-Paque density gradient centrifugation. Progressor patients were initially diagnosed with Graves' hyperthyroidism and developed ophthalmopathy during follow-up. Total RNA was extracted using Trizol reagent, and RNA quality was assessed on an Agilent 2100 Bioanalyzer.

Sequencing was done on a sample of blood. This clonotype originated in a woman younger than 45 with Graves' hyperthyroidism that later progressed to Graves' ophthalmopathy.

The CDR3 region reads CASSFTRTEAFF. The DNA is TGTGCCAGCAGCTTTACACGGACTGAAGCTTTCTTT. The chain is assembled from TRBV7-9 and TRBJ1-1, with no D gene named confidently. The CDR3 sequence holds 12 residues, the cysteine and phenylalanine included. The kept DNA is CDR3 alone, 36 bases in frame from the first base. Based on the germline V gene (reference sequence), the CDR1 and CDR2 sequences are SEHNR and FQNEAQ. Trimming takes 3 bases from V and 5 bases from J, and the germline ends sit 7 bases apart.